These 22 T cell receptor beta chains were sequenced from one sample in a study of blood T cells in healthy people across ages. Using a J-beta primer mix together with a sample-barcoded 5' primer, a second PCR was run for about 6 to 11 cycles. TCRdb recomputed calls from the 5' RACE reads with MiXCR, one row per CDR3 protein. The sample has about 1.6 million distinct CDR3 sequences, roughly 30% seen once. Sample: blood. The receptor set was obtained from a woman aged 25 to 39 in good health.

The V and J genes are TRBV20-1 and TRBJ2-7; 10 nucleotides line up with TRBD1. Per the germline V gene, CDR1 is DFQATT and CDR2 is SNEGSKA (reference sequence). The CDR3 is 15 residues long. J gave up 6 bases and V 5 bases, and 13 bases lay outside the gene matches. The CDR3 bases are TGCAGTGCTGAGGGACAGGGGAACGGTAGCGGCGAGCAGTACTTC. Amino acid sequence: CSAEGQGNGSGEQYF.

On this clonotype: A much larger clone is a single base away; this may be a read error. The CDR3 region has the DNA TGCAGTACTAACGGCGCAAGCTCCTACAATGAGCAGTTCTTC. Amino acids: CSTNGASSYNEQFF. This chain connects TRBV20-1 to TRBJ2-1; D is undetermined. CDR3 length equals 14 residues. The V gene's germline CDR1 is DFQATT and CDR2 SNEGSKA (reference sequence). Trimming removed 8 bases at V and 0 bases at J, with 14 bases between.

This clonotype was seen a handful of times. This chain connects TRBV30 to TRBJ2-3, with TRBD1 identical over 8 bases. CDR3 length: 15 residues. In germline, CDR1 is GTSNPN, CDR2 SVGIG (reference sequence). The trim removed 3 bases at V and 6 bases at J, leaving 11 bases unmatched. The CDR3 region has the DNA TGTGCCTGGAGCCCCGGACAGGGCCAACAGGATACGCAGTATTTT. Protein sequence: CAWSPGQGQQDTQYF.

The V and J genes are TRBV28 and TRBJ2-7; 11 bases are shared with TRBD2. This CDR3 contains 16 residues. Germline CDR1 is MDHEN and CDR2 is SYDVKM. The V gene end was trimmed by 6 bases and the J gene end by 5 bases; junction bases not matched to a gene: 12. The CDR3 reads CASSPYSGRALDEQYF. The CDR3 DNA is TGTGCCAGCAGCCCCTATAGCGGGAGGGCCCTCGACGAGCAGTACTTC.

The V gene is TRBV6-5, the J gene TRBJ2-5; 7 nucleotides match TRBD2. V was clipped by 7 bases and J by 5 bases; unmatched bases: 10. Germline CDR1 and CDR2: MNHEY and SVGAGI. CDR3 length equals 14 residues. CDR3 in amino acids: CASTTGRETETQYF. In DNA, the CDR3 is TGTGCCAGCACCACGGGGCGGGAGACCGAGACCCAGTACTTC.

About this clonotype: Relative to the germline gene, one junction end is altered; a read error may explain this. This sequence joins TRBV12-3 or TRBV12-4 and TRBJ2-5, with 7 bases fitting TRBD1. CDR3 length: 14 residues. The CDR3 region is CAGSLQGLHTEQYF. In DNA form, the CDR3 reads TGTGCCGGCAGTCTACAGGGGCTCCACACAGAGCAGTACTTC.

This clonotype has only a few counts. The chain is built from TRBV27 and TRBJ2-3; 7 bases are a match to TRBD2. The CDR3 covers 14 residues. V shed 3 bases and J 6 bases; nucleotides not matched to a gene: 6. Germline V CDR1 and CDR2: MNHEY, SMNVEV (reference sequence). The CDR3 nucleotides read TGTGCCAGCAGTTTTGTTGCGGGAGAGGATACGCAGTATTTT. Its protein is CASSFVAGEDTQYF.

The V and J genes are TRBV3-1 and TRBJ2-1; no definite D call. The V end lost 7 bases, the J end lost 2 bases, and 9 bases lay between the germline ends. The CDR3 is 13 residues long. CDR1 is LGHDT and CDR2 is YNNKEL in the germline V gene (reference sequence). The chain's CDR3 is CASKNHPYNEQFF. The CDR3 bases are TGTGCCAGCAAGAACCATCCCTACAATGAGCAGTTCTTC.

A note on this clonotype: The CDR3 does not end in the conserved phenylalanine or tryptophan, so this is likely a read error. The gene calls are TRBV10-3 and TRBJ1-4; tentatively, D is TRBD1 (6 bases). Between the trimmed V and J ends, which lost 4 bases and 10 bases, there was a span of 22 bases. This CDR3 contains 16 residues. From germline, CDR1 is ENHRY and CDR2 SYGVKD. The CDR3: CAISASVTGSDGKLFL. Here the CDR3 DNA reads TGTGCCATCAGTGCCTCGGTTACAGGGTCCGATGGAAAACTGTTTTTA.

Note on this clonotype: Germline and junction disagree at one end, which may indicate a read error. V gene TRBV5-1 combines with J gene TRBJ2-7, with 16 bases fitting TRBD2. Germline V gene lookup returns CDR1 SGHRS and CDR2 YFSETQ. This CDR3 spans 18 amino acids. The CDR3 DNA reads TGCGCCAGCAGCCCGGCCGGGACTAGCGGGAGGGGGGCCTACGAGCATTACTTC. Protein: CASSPAGTSGRGAYEHYF.

The V call is TRBV7-9, the J call TRBJ1-2; D unclear. The CDR3 is 14 residues long. The germline CDR1 and CDR2 sequences are SEHNR and FQNEAQ (reference sequence). V was shortened by 6 bases and J by 0 bases, with 11 bases between the two germline ends. The CDR3 DNA follows: TGTGCCAGCAGAGACGGGAAAACTAACTATGGCTACACCTTC. Protein: CASRDGKTNYGYTF.

This clonotype showed up just a few times. This chain connects TRBV25-1 to TRBJ2-2; 7 bases are shared with TRBD2. Germline CDR1 and CDR2: MGHDK and SYGVNS. The junction had 13 bases not matched to a gene; V was cut back by 6 bases and J by 0 bases. CDR3 length equals 18 residues. For the CDR3, the DNA is TGTGCCAGCAGCGCACGGGCGGGGGAACACGCGAACACCGGGGAGCTGTTTTTT. Translating it yields CASSARAGEHANTGELFF.

This clonotype was found many times. Its ends do not fully match the called genes, so a read error is possible. DNA of the CDR3: TGCGCCAGCAGCCTGGACAGGGGAGGTGAGCAGTTCTTC. As protein: CASSLDRGGEQFF. The chain couples TRBV12-3 or TRBV12-4 to TRBJ2-1, with 9 bases aligning to TRBD1. The CDR3 has 13 amino acids.

Turning to this clonotype: At one end the junction does not follow the germline gene, possibly because of a read error. The chain is built from TRBV20-1 and TRBJ2-5; D tentatively reads TRBD1 or TRBD2 (5 bases each). Germline V gene lookup returns CDR1 DFQATT and CDR2 SNEGSKA (reference sequence). This CDR3 spans 14 amino acids. DNA for the CDR3: TGCAGTACTAGGGGATGGTTGTACCAAGAGACCCAGTACTTC. Its protein is CSTRGWLYQETQYF.

This sequence joins TRBV6-5 and TRBJ2-7; weak D call: TRBD1 (5 bases). The CDR3 runs 14 residues. Trimming removed 2 bases from V and 6 bases from J, with 14 bases in between. Germline loops: CDR1 MNHEY, CDR2 SVGAGI. Written as DNA, the CDR3 is TGTGCCAGCAGTTACACTCCAGGGTGGGGCGAGCAGTACTTC. Protein sequence: CASSYTPGWGEQYF.

This clonotype was counted only a few times. The chain couples TRBV18 to TRBJ2-5; TRBD1 agrees at 8 bases. The CDR3 contains 16 residues. CDR1 is KGHSH, CDR2 LQKENI, per germline. With V trimmed by 0 bases and J by 3 bases, 6 bases remained unmatched. The CDR3 DNA is TGTGCCAGCTCACCACCAAGTCGGACAGGGAAAGAGACCCAGTACTTC. It encodes CASSPPSRTGKETQYF.

This clonotype was seen a few times. The V and J genes are TRBV20-1 and TRBJ1-2; no definite D call. Germline CDR1 DFQATT, CDR2 SNEGSKA (reference sequence). This CDR3 comprises 12 residues. The V gene lost 0 bases and the J gene lost 8 bases, with 10 bases spanning the gap. For the CDR3, the DNA is TGCAGTGCTAGAGATATGGGGTTAGGCTACACCTTC. Protein product: CSARDMGLGYTF.

This clonotype was observed a handful of times. The CDR3 protein is CASSVDPGPQETQYF. CDR3 nucleotide sequence: TGTGCCAGCAGCGTAGACCCGGGACCCCAAGAGACCCAGTACTTC. The V gene is TRBV9, the J gene TRBJ2-5; either TRBD1 or TRBD2 may fit D (5 bases each). The CDR3 is 15 residues long. V lost 0 bases, J lost 1 base, and 10 bases lay in between. CDR1 is SGDLS, CDR2 YYNGEE, per germline. The full variable domain, in which reference TRBV9 and TRBJ2-5 provide the parts outside the CDR3, is DSGVTQTPKHLITATGQRVTLRCSPRSGDLSVYWYQQSLDQGLQFLIQYYNGEERAKGNILERFSAQQFPDLHSELNLSSLELGDSALYFCASSVDPGPQETQYFGPGTRLLVL.

This clonotype was counted at least ten times. The chain links TRBV10-3 to TRBJ2-5; D possibly matches TRBD1 or TRBD2 (5 bases each). Per germline, CDR1 ENHRY and CDR2 SYGVKD. V was shortened by 10 bases and J by 5 bases, with 20 bases between the two germline ends. This CDR3 region has 14 residues. The CDR3 loop reads CATTLGRGGETQYF. The CDR3 bases are TGTGCCACCACCCTGGGCCGGGGCGGGGAGACCCAGTACTTC.

The chain joins TRBV20-1 to TRBJ2-3; weak D call: TRBD2 (7 bases). The CDR3 spans 15 residues. The V end lost 0 bases, the J end lost 8 bases, and 18 bases lay between the germline ends. Germline CDR1 is DFQATT and CDR2 is SNEGSKA (reference sequence). CDR3 in DNA: TGCAGTGCTAGAGACGGGGGCTCGGCGGGAGCTACGCAGTATTTT. Amino acids: CSARDGGSAGATQYF.

The CDR3 region is CSVEQGYEHYF. The CDR3 DNA reads TGCAGCGTTGAACAGGGTTACGAGCACTACTTC. The chain recombines TRBV29-1 with TRBJ2-5, with D tentatively TRBD1 (5 bases). The CDR3 consists of 11 residues. Germline loops: CDR1 SQVTM, CDR2 ANQGSEA. V shed 2 bases and J shed 14 bases, with 15 bases lying between them.

This chain links TRBV3-1 with TRBJ2-5; D is ambiguous. The germline CDR1 and CDR2 sequences are LGHDT and YNNKEL (reference sequence). This CDR3 has 15 residues. V shed 0 bases and J shed 2 bases, with 10 bases lying between them. The CDR3 DNA is TGTGCCAGCAGCCAAGATCTGGGCCGGCAAGAGACCCAGTACTTC. Amino acid sequence: CASSQDLGRQETQYF.